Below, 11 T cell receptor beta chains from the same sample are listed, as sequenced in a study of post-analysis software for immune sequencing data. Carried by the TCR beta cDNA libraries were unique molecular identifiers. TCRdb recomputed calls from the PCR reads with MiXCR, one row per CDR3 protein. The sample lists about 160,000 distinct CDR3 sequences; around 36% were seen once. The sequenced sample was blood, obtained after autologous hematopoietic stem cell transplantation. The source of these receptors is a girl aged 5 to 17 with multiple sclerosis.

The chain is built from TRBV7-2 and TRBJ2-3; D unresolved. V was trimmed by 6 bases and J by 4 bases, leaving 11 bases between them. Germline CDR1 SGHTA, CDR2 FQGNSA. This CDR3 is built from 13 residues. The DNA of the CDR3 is TGTGCCAGCAGTTTTGGACCGTCAGATACGCAGTATTTT. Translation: CASSFGPSDTQYF.

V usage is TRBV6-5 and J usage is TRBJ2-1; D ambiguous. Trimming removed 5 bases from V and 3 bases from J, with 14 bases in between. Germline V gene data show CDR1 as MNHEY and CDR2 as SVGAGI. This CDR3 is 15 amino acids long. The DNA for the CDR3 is TGTGCCAGCAGTATACCCGGCGCCGGCTACAATGAGCAGTTCTTC. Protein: CASSIPGAGYNEQFF.

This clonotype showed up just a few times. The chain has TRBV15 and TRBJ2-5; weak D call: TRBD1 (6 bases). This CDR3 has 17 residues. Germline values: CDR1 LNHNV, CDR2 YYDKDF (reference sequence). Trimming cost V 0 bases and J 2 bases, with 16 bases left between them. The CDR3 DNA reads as TGTGCCACCAGCAGAGATGCGTGGGGAAGGGGGCAAGAGACCCAGTACTTC. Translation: CATSRDAWGRGQETQYF.

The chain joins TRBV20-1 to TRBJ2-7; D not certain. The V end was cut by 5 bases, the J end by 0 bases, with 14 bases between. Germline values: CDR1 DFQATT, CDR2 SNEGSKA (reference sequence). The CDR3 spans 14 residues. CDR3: CSAYRMGNSYEQYF. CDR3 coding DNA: TGCAGTGCTTATCGGATGGGCAACTCCTACGAGCAGTACTTC.

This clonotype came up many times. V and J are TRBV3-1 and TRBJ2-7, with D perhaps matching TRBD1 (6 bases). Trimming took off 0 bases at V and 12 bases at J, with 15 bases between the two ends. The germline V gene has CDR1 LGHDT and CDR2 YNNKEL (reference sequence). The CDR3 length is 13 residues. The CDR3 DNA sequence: TGTGCCAGCAGCCAAGACCCAACAGGGTCGCGGTACTTC. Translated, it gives CASSQDPTGSRYF.

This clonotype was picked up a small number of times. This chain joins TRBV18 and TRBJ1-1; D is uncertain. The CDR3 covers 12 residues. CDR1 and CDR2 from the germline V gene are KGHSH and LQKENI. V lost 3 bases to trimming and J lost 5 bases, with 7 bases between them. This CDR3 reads CASSPGATEAFF. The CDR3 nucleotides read TGTGCCAGCTCACCGGGAGCAACTGAAGCTTTCTTT. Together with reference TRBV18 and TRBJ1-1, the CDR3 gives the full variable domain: NAGVMQNPRHLVRRRGQEARLRCSPMKGHSHVYWYRQLPEEGLKFMVYLQKENIIDESGMPKERFSAEFPKEGPSILRIQQVVRGDSAAYFCASSPGATEAFFGQGTRLTVV.

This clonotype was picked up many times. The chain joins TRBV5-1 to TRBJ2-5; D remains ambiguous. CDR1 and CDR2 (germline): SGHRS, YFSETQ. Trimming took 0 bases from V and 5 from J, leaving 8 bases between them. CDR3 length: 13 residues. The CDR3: CASSLALVETQYF. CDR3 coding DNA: TGCGCCAGCAGCTTGGCGTTAGTGGAGACCCAGTACTTC.

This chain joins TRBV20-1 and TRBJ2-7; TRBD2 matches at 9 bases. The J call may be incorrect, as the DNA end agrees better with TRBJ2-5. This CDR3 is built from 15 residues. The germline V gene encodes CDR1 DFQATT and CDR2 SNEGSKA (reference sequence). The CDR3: CSARTGPAGGETQYF. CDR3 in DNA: TGCAGTGCTAGAACTGGACCAGCGGGAGGAGAGACCCAGTACTTC.

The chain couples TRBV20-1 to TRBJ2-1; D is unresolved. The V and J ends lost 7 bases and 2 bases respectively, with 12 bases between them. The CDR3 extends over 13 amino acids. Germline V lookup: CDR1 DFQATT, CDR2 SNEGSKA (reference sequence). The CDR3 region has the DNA TGCAGTGTTAAGACTTCCACCTACAATGAGCAGTTCTTC. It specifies CSVKTSTYNEQFF.

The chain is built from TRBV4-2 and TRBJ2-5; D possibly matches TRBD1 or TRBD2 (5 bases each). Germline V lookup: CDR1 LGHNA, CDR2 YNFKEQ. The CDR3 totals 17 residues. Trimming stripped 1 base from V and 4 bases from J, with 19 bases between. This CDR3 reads CASSQGLDPGTPETQYF. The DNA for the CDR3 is TGTGCCAGCAGCCAAGGGTTGGACCCCGGGACCCCAGAGACCCAGTACTTC.

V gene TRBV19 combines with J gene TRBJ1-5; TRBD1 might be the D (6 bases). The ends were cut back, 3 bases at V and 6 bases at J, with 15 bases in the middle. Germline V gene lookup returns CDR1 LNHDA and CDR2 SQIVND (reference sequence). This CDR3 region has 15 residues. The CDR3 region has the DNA TGTGCCAGTAGTATTTCCCCGGGGGGCGGTCAGCCCCAGCATTTT. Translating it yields CASSISPGGGQPQHF.